This passage covers 16 T cell receptor beta chains from one sample sequenced in a study of OX40 agonist ivuxolimab in advanced cancers. Sequenced by immunoSEQ multiplex PCR; TCRdb stores in-frame clones only, minus some. Of around 64,000 clones listed, 84% are singletons. This specimen consisted of CD4+ or CD8+ T cells sorted from blood, obtained in a trial of the OX40 agonist ivuxolimab. These receptor sequences come from an adult with an advanced solid tumor such as melanoma, head and neck, liver or kidney cancer.

This chain connects TRBV4-1 to TRBJ1-1; D call uncertain. CDR1 MGHRA and CDR2 YSYEKL come from the germline V gene. V was cut by 0 bases and J by 9 bases, with 17 bases left in between. The CDR3 totals 15 residues. CDR3 protein: CASSQDREGRPQAFF. For the CDR3, the DNA is TGCGCCAGCAGCCAAGATAGGGAAGGACGGCCTCAAGCTTTCTTT.

The CDR3 sequence: CASSPDTGVWYEQYF. The CDR3 DNA is TGTGCCAGCAGCCCAGATACGGGAGTGTGGTACGAGCAGTACTTC. V usage is TRBV14 and J usage is TRBJ2-7; the D gene is possibly TRBD2 (6 bases). Per germline, CDR1 SGHDN and CDR2 FVKESK. This CDR3 contains 15 residues. The V end lost 4 bases, the J end lost 4 bases, and 17 bases lay between the germline ends. Full variable domain (rest looked up from reference TRBV14 and TRBJ2-7): EAGVTQFPSHSVIEKGQTVTLRCDPISGHDNLYWYRRVMGKEIKFLLHFVKESKQDESGMPNNRFLAERTGGTYSTLKVQPAELEDSGVYFCASSPDTGVWYEQYFGPGTRLTVT.

This clone was detected a few times. V gene TRBV9 combines with J gene TRBJ2-5, with D perhaps matching TRBD1 or TRBD2 (5 bases each). The V end was cut by 4 bases, the J end by 2 bases, with 15 bases between. CDR1 SGDLS and CDR2 YYNGEE come from the germline V gene. This CDR3 has 15 residues. The CDR3 bases are TGTGCCAGCAGCCCGCTCGGGACCGTACAAGAGACCCAGTACTTC. The encoded protein is CASSPLGTVQETQYF.

The V gene is TRBV9, the J gene TRBJ2-5; 8 positions agree with TRBD1. The J call may be faulty, since TRBJ2-7 better matches the DNA end. The CDR3 is 15 residues long. Germline CDR1 is SGDLS and CDR2 is YYNGEE. In nucleotides, the CDR3 is TGTGCCAGCAGCCCCTCGACAGGGGCTCCCTACGAGCAGTACTTC. Protein product: CASSPSTGAPYEQYF.

The chain has TRBV6-6 and TRBJ1-2; no clear D gene. There are 12 residues in the CDR3. The V end was cut by 5 bases, the J end by 8 bases, with 12 bases between. Germline CDR1 is MNHNY and CDR2 is SVGAGI (reference sequence). CDR3 sequence: CASSLGRGGYTF. CDR3 sequence (DNA): TGTGCCAGCAGTCTCGGACGTGGGGGCTACACCTTC.

This chain connects TRBV12-5 to TRBJ2-7; possibly TRBD1 for D (7 bases). V lost 5 bases and J 3 bases, leaving 17 bases between the germline ends. The germline gives CDR1 LGHNT, CDR2 FRNRAP. The CDR3 extends over 15 amino acids. The DNA for the CDR3 is TGTGCTAGTGGTCCCCAGGGGGGACCTAACTACGAGCAGTACTTC. Translation: CASGPQGGPNYEQYF.

This clone was counted a few times. This rearrangement joins TRBV19 to TRBJ2-7; 8 nucleotides match TRBD1. This CDR3 is 14 amino acids long. J was trimmed by 1 base and V by 5 bases; bases with no gene match: 4. The germline gives CDR1 LNHDA, CDR2 SQIVND (reference sequence). CDR3 in DNA: TGTGCCAGTAGTTCGACAGGGGCGTCCTACGAGCAGTACTTC. Encoded protein: CASSSTGASYEQYF.

J is TRBJ2-7 and V is TRBV5-1; 7 bases are shared with TRBD1. CDR3 length equals 15 residues. The germline CDR1 and CDR2 sequences are SGHRS and YFSETQ. The trim removed 0 bases at V and 2 bases at J, leaving 5 bases unmatched. The CDR3 coding sequence is TGCGCCAGCAGCTTGGCCGGGACAGCAACCTACGAGCAGTACTTC. Translated, it gives CASSLAGTATYEQYF.

J is TRBJ1-6 and V is TRBV5-6, with 9 bases fitting TRBD1. The trim removed 3 bases at V and 9 bases at J, leaving 7 bases unmatched. Germline CDR1 reads SGHDT; CDR2 reads YYEEEE. The CDR3 contains 15 residues. The DNA for the CDR3 is TGTGCCAGCAGCTGGACCGGGACAGGGTTTTCACCCCTCCACTTT. It specifies CASSWTGTGFSPLHF.

The J gene is TRBJ2-1, the V gene TRBV4-2; perhaps TRBD2 as D (6 bases). The CDR3 is 16 amino acids. With 2 bases removed from V and 4 bases from J, the gap between germline ends came to 15 bases. CDR1 LGHNA and CDR2 YNFKEQ come from the germline V gene. The CDR3 sequence is CASSQLGLSLYNEQFF. CDR3 coding DNA: TGTGCCAGCAGCCAATTGGGACTTAGCCTATACAATGAGCAGTTCTTC.

This rearrangement joins TRBV10-3 to TRBJ2-1; the D gene could be TRBD1 or TRBD2 (6 bases each). The V gene lost 6 bases and the J gene lost 7 bases, with 13 bases spanning the gap. The CDR3 runs 13 residues. Germline loops: CDR1 ENHRY, CDR2 SYGVKD. This chain's CDR3 is CAIRPRGGNEQFF. Written as DNA, the CDR3 is TGTGCCATCAGACCCCGAGGGGGGAATGAGCAGTTCTTC.

This sequence joins TRBV7-2 and TRBJ1-2; D perhaps matches TRBD1 (6 bases). There are 15 residues in the CDR3. Germline CDR1 reads SGHTA; CDR2 reads FQGNSA. Between the trimmed V and J ends, which lost 0 bases and 1 base, there was a span of 9 bases. The CDR3 nucleotides read TGTGCCAGCAGCTTAGCGGGGACAAATAACTATGGCTACACCTTC. It is translated as CASSLAGTNNYGYTF.

V gene TRBV7-6 combines with J gene TRBJ2-3; D is possibly TRBD1 or TRBD2 (5 bases each). CDR1 and CDR2 (germline): SGHVS, FNYEAQ. Trimming removed 1 base at V and 14 bases at J, with 16 bases between. The CDR3 has 13 residues. The CDR3 reads CASSLGDRRETYF. CDR3 DNA sequence: TGTGCCAGCAGCTTAGGGGACCGCAGGGAGACGTATTTT.

The J gene is TRBJ2-5, the V gene TRBV7-2; D is perhaps TRBD2 (5 bases). V shed 4 bases and J shed 5 bases, with 14 bases lying between them. The CDR3 extends over 14 amino acids. Germline V gives CDR1 SGHTA, CDR2 FQGNSA. CDR3 sequence reads: CASSSLGSSETQYF. In DNA, the CDR3 is TGTGCCAGCAGCTCCCTAGGGAGCAGCGAGACCCAGTACTTC.

The chain links TRBV5-1 to TRBJ2-3; D unresolved. The germline V gene encodes CDR1 SGHRS and CDR2 YFSETQ. V lost 0 bases and J 0 bases, leaving 5 bases between the germline ends. The CDR3 covers 14 residues. DNA for the CDR3: TGCGCCAGCAGCTTGGTTGCCAGCACAGATACGCAGTATTTT. It yields the protein CASSLVASTDTQYF.

The genes are TRBV5-1 and TRBJ1-6; weak D call: TRBD1 (5 bases). From germline, CDR1 is SGHRS and CDR2 YFSETQ. CDR3 size: 13 residues. With 5 bases removed from V and 7 bases from J, the gap between germline ends came to 10 bases. CDR3 protein: CASSQGGNSPLHF. DNA of the CDR3: TGCGCCAGCAGTCAGGGCGGGAATTCACCCCTCCACTTT.